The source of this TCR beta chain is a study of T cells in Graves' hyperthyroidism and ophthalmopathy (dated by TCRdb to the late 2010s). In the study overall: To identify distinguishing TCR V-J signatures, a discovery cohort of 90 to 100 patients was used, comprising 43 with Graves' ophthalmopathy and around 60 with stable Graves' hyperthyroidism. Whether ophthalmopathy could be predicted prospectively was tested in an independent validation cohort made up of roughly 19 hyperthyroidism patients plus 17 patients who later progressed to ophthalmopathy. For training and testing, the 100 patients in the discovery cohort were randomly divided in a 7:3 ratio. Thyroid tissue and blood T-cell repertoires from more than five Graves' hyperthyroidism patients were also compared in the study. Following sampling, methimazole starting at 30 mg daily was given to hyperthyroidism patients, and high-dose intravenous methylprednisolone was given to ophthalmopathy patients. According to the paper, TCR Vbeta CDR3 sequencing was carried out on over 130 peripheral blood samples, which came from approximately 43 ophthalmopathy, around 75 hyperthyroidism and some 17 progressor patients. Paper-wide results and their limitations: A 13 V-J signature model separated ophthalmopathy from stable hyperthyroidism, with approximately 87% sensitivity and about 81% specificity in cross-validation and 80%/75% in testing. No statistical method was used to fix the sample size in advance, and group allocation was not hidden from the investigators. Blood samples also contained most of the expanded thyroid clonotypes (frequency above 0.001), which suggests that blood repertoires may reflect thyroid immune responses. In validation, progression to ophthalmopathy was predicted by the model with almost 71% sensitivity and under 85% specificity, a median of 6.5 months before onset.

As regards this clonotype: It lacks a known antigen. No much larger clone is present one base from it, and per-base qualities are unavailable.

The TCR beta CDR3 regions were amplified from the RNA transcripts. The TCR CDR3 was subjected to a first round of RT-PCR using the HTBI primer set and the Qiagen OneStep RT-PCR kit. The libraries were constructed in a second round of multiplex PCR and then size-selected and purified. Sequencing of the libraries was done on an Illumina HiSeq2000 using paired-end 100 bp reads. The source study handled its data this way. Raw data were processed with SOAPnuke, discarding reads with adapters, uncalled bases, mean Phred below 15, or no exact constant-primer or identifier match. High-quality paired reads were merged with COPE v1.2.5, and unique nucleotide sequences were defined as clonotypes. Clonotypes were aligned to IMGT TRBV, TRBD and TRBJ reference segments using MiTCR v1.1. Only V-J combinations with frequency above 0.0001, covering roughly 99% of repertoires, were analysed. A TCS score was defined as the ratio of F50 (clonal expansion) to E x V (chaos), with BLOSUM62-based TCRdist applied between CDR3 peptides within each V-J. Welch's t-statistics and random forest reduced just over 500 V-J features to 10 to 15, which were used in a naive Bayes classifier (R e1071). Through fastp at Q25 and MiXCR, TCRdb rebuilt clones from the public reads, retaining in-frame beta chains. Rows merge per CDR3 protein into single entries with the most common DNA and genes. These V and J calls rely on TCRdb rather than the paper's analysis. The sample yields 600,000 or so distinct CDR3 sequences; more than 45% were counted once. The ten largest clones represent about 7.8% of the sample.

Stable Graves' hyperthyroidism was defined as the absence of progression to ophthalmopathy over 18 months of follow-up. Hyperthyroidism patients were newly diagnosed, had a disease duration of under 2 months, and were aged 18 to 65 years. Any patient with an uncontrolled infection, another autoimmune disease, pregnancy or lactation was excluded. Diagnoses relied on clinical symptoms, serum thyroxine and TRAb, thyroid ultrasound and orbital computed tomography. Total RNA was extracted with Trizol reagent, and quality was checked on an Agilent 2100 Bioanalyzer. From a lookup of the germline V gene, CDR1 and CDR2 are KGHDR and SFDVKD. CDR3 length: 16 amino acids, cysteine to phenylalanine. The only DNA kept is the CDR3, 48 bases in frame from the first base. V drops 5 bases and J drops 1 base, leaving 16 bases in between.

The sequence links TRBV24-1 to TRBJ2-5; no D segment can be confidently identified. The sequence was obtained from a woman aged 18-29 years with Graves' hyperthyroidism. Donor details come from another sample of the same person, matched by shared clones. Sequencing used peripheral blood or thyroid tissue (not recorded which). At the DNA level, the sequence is TGTGCCACCAGTGCGTCCGGGTCTTCCCTCCAAGAGACCCAGTACTTC. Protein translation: CATSASGSSLQETQYF.